This T cell receptor beta chain originates from a study of cytomegalovirus exposure and HLA in healthy donors. In the case of this clone: Its target is unknown.

Notes on the study in general: It was assumed in the presence/absence analyses that sequencing depth was roughly uniform across donors. When a later analysis compared HLA-associated TCR beta chains with equally common others, the HLA-associated chains turned out to be more clonally expanded and to have lower generation probabilities. As immune exposure information, only CMV serostatus was available.

PCR was performed using 60 Vbeta and 13 Jbeta primers. Sequencing was performed with immunoSEQ multiplex PCR; in TCRdb, only in-frame clones are kept and a portion is missing. The table has roughly 150,000 clones, approximately 80% seen once. The sequence was obtained from a woman between 18 and 29 years old in good health and CMV-seronegative. What was sequenced was PBMCs.

The CDR3 region has the DNA TGTGCCTGGAGTGACAGGACAGGGAGCAATCAGCCCCAGCATTTT. Translation gives CAWSDRTGSNQPQHF. The chain uses TRBV30 and TRBJ1-5, with TRBD1 matching over 8 bases. This CDR3 has 15 residues. Trimming cost V 1 base and J 1 base; bases outside gene matches: 3. Germline CDR1 GTSNPN, CDR2 SVGIG (reference sequence).